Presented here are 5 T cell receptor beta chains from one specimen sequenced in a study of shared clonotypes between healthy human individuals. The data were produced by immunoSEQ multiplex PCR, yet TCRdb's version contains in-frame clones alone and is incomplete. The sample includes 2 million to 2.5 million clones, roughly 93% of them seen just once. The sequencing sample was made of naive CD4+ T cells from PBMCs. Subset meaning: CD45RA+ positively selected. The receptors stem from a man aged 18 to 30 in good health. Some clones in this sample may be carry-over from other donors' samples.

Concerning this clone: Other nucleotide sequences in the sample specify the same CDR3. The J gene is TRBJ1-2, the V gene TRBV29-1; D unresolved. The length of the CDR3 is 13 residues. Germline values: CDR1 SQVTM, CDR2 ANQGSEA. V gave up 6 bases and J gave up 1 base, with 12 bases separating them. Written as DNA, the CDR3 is TGCAGCGTCGGTCGTCGCCTTAACTATGGCTACACCTTC. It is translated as CSVGRRLNYGYTF.

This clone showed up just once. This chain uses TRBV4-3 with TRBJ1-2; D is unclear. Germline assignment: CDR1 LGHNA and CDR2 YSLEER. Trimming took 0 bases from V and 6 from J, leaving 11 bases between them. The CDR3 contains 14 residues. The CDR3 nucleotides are TGCGCCAGCAGCCAAGATCGGGCCATCAATGGCTACACCTTC. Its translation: CASSQDRAINGYTF.

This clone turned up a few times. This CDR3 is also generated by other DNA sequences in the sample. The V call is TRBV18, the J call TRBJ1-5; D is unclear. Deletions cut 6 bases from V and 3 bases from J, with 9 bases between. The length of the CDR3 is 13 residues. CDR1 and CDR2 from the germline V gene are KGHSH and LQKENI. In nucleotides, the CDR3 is TGTGCCAGCTCCCCTGACCTCAATCAGCCCCAGCATTTT. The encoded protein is CASSPDLNQPQHF.

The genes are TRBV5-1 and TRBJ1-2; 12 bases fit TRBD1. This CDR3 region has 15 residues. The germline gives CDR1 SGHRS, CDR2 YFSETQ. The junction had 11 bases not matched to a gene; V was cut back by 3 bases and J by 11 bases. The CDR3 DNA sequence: TGCGCCAGCAGCTCGATACCGGGACAGGGGGCCCCTTACACCTTC. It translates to CASSSIPGQGAPYTF. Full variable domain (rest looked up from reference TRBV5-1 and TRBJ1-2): KAGVTQTPRYLIKTRGQQVTLSCSPISGHRSVSWYQQTPGQGLQFLFEYFSETQRNKGNFPGRFSGRQFSNSRSEMNVSTLELGDSALYLCASSSIPGQGAPYTFGSGTRLTVV.

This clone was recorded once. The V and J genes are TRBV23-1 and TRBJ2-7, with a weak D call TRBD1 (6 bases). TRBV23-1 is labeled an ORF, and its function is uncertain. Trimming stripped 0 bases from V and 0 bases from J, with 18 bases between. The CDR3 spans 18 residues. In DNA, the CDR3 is TGCGCCAGCAGTCAATCGCCCAGGGGCCTTAGGAGCTCCTACGAGCAGTACTTC. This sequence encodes CASSQSPRGLRSSYEQYF.